The clone carrying this T cell receptor beta chain was observed a few times. This entry comes from a study of blood T cell repertoires in COVID-19. For the study at large: Donors in the United States, Italy and Spain gave samples during acute or convalescent COVID-19. From T cells, B-cell-depleted T cells, or PBMCs came the material, which was cDNA or gDNA.

In the source study's methods: By means of reference gene primer amplification, nucleated cell counts were estimated. Generated by immunoSEQ multiplex PCR, the TCRdb table keeps only in-frame clones and is missing some. The V and J calls and clone size are taken from that table; D and trimming were inferred from the DNA. The sample carries 60,000 to 75,000 clones, 65% to 85% recorded once. The clonotype originates from a human donor in a cohort sampled during active COVID-19. The sequencing sample was made of peripheral blood.

CDR3 loop: CASSTLSNTGELFF. DNA for the CDR3: TGTGCCAGCAGCACTTTATCGAACACCGGGGAGCTGTTTTTT. The chain joins TRBV9 to TRBJ2-2; no clear D gene. V gave up 4 bases and J gave up 0 bases, with 7 bases separating them. The CDR3 runs to 14 residues. In germline, CDR1 is SGDLS, CDR2 YYNGEE.